The 8 T cell receptor beta chains reported below all come from one sample, sequenced in a study of blood T cell repertoires in COVID-19. The repertoire was sequenced with immunoSEQ multiplex PCR; TCRdb's copy has only in-frame clones and lacks some. The sample holds 65,000 to 80,000 clones, around 82% seen once. Sequencing was carried out using peripheral blood. Receptor source: a human donor in a cohort sampled during active COVID-19.

The chain employs TRBV20-1 and TRBJ1-1, with a tentative D call TRBD1 (5 bases). Trimming took 5 bases from V and 7 from J, leaving 11 bases between them. CDR3 size: 11 residues. Germline CDR1 is DFQATT and CDR2 is SNEGSKA (reference sequence). This chain's CDR3 is CSALQDLEAFF. The CDR3 DNA reads as TGCAGTGCTTTACAGGACCTTGAAGCTTTCTTT.

The chain is built from TRBV4-2 and TRBJ2-3, with D perhaps matching TRBD2 (6 bases). The CDR3 has 13 amino acids. Between the trimmed V and J ends, which lost 4 bases and 6 bases, there was a span of 11 bases. Germline V lookup: CDR1 LGHNA, CDR2 YNFKEQ. CDR3 nucleotide sequence: TGTGCCAGCAGCCGAGGCGGGGATGATACGCAGTATTTT. Translated, it gives CASSRGGDDTQYF.

The chain is built from TRBV3-1 (or the pseudogene TRBV3-2) and TRBJ1-5, with 8 bases identical to TRBD1. V was pared by 1 base and J by 3 bases, with 8 bases of the junction left unmatched. There are 17 residues in the CDR3. Germline-derived CDR1 and CDR2 are LGHDT and YNNKEL (reference sequence). The CDR3 reads CASSQGPTGAFNQPQHF. The CDR3 DNA reads TGTGCCAGCAGCCAAGGTCCGACAGGGGCTTTCAATCAGCCCCAGCATTTT.

The J gene is TRBJ1-6, the V gene TRBV12-5, with D possibly matching TRBD1 (5 bases). The CDR3 covers 16 residues. V was shortened by 0 bases and J by 8 bases, with 14 bases between the two germline ends. Germline assignment: CDR1 LGHNT and CDR2 FRNRAP. The CDR3 loop is CASGLVLRGIDSPLHF. CDR3 DNA sequence: TGTGCTAGTGGTTTGGTACTAAGGGGAATTGATTCACCCCTCCACTTT.

The chain is built from TRBV12-3 or TRBV12-4 and TRBJ2-3, with a tentative D call TRBD2 (6 bases). There are 12 residues in the CDR3. Deletions cut 6 bases from V and 4 bases from J, with 8 bases between. The CDR3 DNA reads as TGTGCCAGCAGCAGACTAGCAGATACGCAGTATTTT. The encoded protein is CASSRLADTQYF.

The chain carries TRBV4-1 and TRBJ2-5; 9 bases match TRBD1. The J segment lost 2 bases and the V segment lost 4 bases, leaving 5 bases of the junction unmatched. The CDR3 loop spans 15 amino acids. Germline values: CDR1 MGHRA, CDR2 YSYEKL. In nucleotides, the CDR3 is TGCGCCAGCAGCCTGGGACAGGGTGAGCAAGAGACCCAGTACTTC. Amino acid sequence: CASSLGQGEQETQYF.

The chain uses TRBV28 and TRBJ2-1, with D perhaps matching TRBD1 (5 bases). Germline CDR1 reads MDHEN; CDR2 reads SYDVKM. This CDR3 region has 16 residues. V was shortened by 4 bases and J by 0 bases, with 13 bases between the two germline ends. CDR3 bases: TGTGCCAGCAGTTCCCGGACAAGCCTCTCCTACAATGAGCAGTTCTTC. This codes for CASSSRTSLSYNEQFF.

V and J are TRBV29-1 and TRBJ1-2; TRBD1 matches at 10 bases. This CDR3 has 12 residues. CDR1 is SQVTM, CDR2 ANQGSEA, per germline. The junction had 1 base not matched to a gene; V was cut back by 4 bases and J by 5 bases. The CDR3 nucleotides read TGCAGCGTTGGGACAGGGGGATATGGCTACACCTTC. It codes for CSVGTGGYGYTF. Using reference TRBV29-1 and TRBJ1-2 for the parts outside the CDR3, the full variable domain is SAVISQKPSRDICQRGTSLTIQCQVDSQVTMMFWYRQQPGQSLTLIATANQGSEATYESGFVIDKFPISRPNLTFSTLTVSNMSPEDSSIYLCSVGTGGYGYTFGSGTRLTVV.